These T cell receptor beta chains were read from a single sample in a study of Ad26.COV2.S vaccination and SARS-CoV-2 variants. This table comes from immunoSEQ multiplex PCR, and its TCRdb copy is limited to in-frame clones, with some not included. The profile shows about 400,000 clones, about nine tenths of them singletons. The sequences come from peripheral blood, collected in a trial of Ad26.COV2.S vaccine versus placebo. The receptors shown here come from a person between 18 and 59 years old who received the Ad26.COV2.S COVID-19 vaccine or a placebo. Both conserved end residues are part of each CDR3. D genes are given only for firm matches.

V gene,D gene,J gene,CDR3 DNA,CDR3 protein
TRBV5-6,NA,TRBJ1-2,TGTGCCAGCAGCCCAGGGGACTATGGCTACACCTTC,CASSPGDYGYTF
TRBV28,TRBD2,TRBJ2-7,TGTGCCAGCATCCAAACGGGACTAGACTACGAGCAGTACTTC,CASIQTGLDYEQYF
TRBV29-1,NA,TRBJ2-7,TGCAGCGTTGAATACGGCAGCACCTACGAGCAGTACTTC,CSVEYGSTYEQYF
TRBV7-9,NA,TRBJ2-7,TGTGCCAGCAGGCCGGGGGAGACGTCCTACGAGCAGTACTTC,CASRPGETSYEQYF
TRBV5-1,NA,TRBJ1-1,TGCGCCAGCAGCTTCCTACCGGCAGGGGATCCGGGCACTGAAGCTTTCTTT,CASSFLPAGDPGTEAFF
TRBV5-1,NA,TRBJ2-5,TGCGCCAGCAGCTGGCGACAGCGACAAGAGACCCAGTACTTC,CASSWRQRQETQYF
TRBV7-6,TRBD2,TRBJ2-2,TGTGCCAGCAGCCCCCTTAGCGGGGGACGATCCGGGGAGCTGTTTTTT,CASSPLSGGRSGELFF
TRBV19,NA,TRBJ1-2,TGTGCCAGTAGTCCGCTACAGGGAGGTGCCGTAGGCTACACCTTC,CASSPLQGGAVGYTF
TRBV15,NA,TRBJ1-2,TGTGCCACCAGCAGGGCCCGGCGGGGCTATGGCTACACCTTC,CATSRARRGYGYTF
TRBV9,NA,TRBJ2-2,TGTGCCAGCAGCGTAACAGGATCGAACACCGGGGAGCTGTTTTTT,CASSVTGSNTGELFF